This T cell receptor beta chain was identified in a study of OX40 agonist ivuxolimab in advanced cancers. Overall study: Partial response was recorded in three patients: one hepatocellular carcinoma and two cutaneous melanoma cases.

Details on this clone: Its antigen remains unknown.

TCRdb keeps only in-frame clones here, not all; method: immunoSEQ multiplex PCR. The table has over 65,000 clones, 80% to 95% seen once. General study results and limits: Clonal expansion in partial responders at 0.1-3.0 mg/kg ranked among the lowest.

The input for sequencing was CD4+ or CD8+ T cells sorted from blood, taken in a trial of the OX40 agonist ivuxolimab. This receptor was obtained from an adult with an advanced solid tumor such as melanoma, head and neck, liver or kidney cancer.

The CDR3 DNA sequence: TGTGCCAGCAGCTATGGGGGGAGAGGTGAAAAACTGTTTTTT. It encodes CASSYGGRGEKLFF. The chain carries TRBV7-6 and TRBJ1-4, with D perhaps TRBD1 (5 bases). Between the trimmed V and J ends, which lost 4 bases and 7 bases, there was a span of 13 bases. CDR3 length: 14 residues. CDR1 is SGHVS, CDR2 FNYEAQ, per germline.